The 28 T cell receptor beta chains below were found in one sample sequenced in a study of identical twins. TCRdb redid the calling of the 5' RACE reads with MiXCR, one entry per CDR3 protein. This sample has roughly 570,000 distinct CDR3 sequences, with around 9.6% found just once. These same records also appear under a second study, on yellow fever vaccine responses in identical twins.

The sequenced material came from PBMCs. The source of these receptors is a woman aged 18 to 35 in good health.

In this sample, this clonotype turned up a few times. The rearrangement joins TRBV12-3 or TRBV12-4 to TRBJ2-3; 11 bases map to TRBD2. V shed 6 bases, J shed 0 bases, and the junction held 5 bases outside the gene matches. There are 16 residues in the CDR3. The CDR3 reads CASRPTSGVSTDTQYF. The CDR3 nucleotides read TGTGCCAGCAGACCGACTAGCGGGGTTAGCACAGATACGCAGTATTTT.

This chain uses TRBV4-3 with TRBJ2-2; no clear D. V was cut by 2 bases and J by 6 bases, with 13 bases left in between. There are 15 residues in the CDR3. Germline V gives CDR1 LGHNA, CDR2 YSLEER. The CDR3 coding sequence is TGCGCCAGCAGCCAAAATCGTGGTGGTGCCGGGGAGCTGTTTTTT. It is translated as CASSQNRGGAGELFF.

This sequence joins TRBV18 and TRBJ1-1; D remains unclear. V was pared by 8 bases and J by 3 bases, with 13 bases between. CDR1 KGHSH and CDR2 LQKENI come from the germline V gene. The CDR3 is made up of 13 amino acids. The CDR3 here is CASQDTPYTEAFF. In DNA, the CDR3 is TGTGCCAGCCAAGACACGCCGTACACTGAAGCTTTCTTT.

This chain uses TRBV7-2 with TRBJ2-7; 10 nucleotides align to TRBD1. In germline, CDR1 is SGHTA, CDR2 FQGNSA. V was pared by 5 bases and J by 4 bases, with 5 bases of the junction left unmatched. There are 14 residues in the CDR3. Here the CDR3 DNA reads TGTGCCAGCAGCGCGACAGGGGGCCAGTACGAGCAGTACTTC. Amino acids: CASSATGGQYEQYF. The full variable domain, completed using reference TRBV7-2 and TRBJ2-7, is GAGVSQSPSNKVTEKGKDVELRCDPISGHTALYWYRQSLGQGLEFLIYFQGNSAPDKSGLPSDRFSAERTGGSVSTLTIQRTQQEDSAVYLCASSATGGQYEQYFGPGTRLTVT.

This chain connects TRBV4-3 to TRBJ2-7; D is undetermined. Trimming shortened V by 3 bases and J by 2 bases, and 14 bases separated the two germline ends. Germline CDR1 reads LGHNA; CDR2 reads YSLEER. The CDR3 loop spans 15 amino acids. CDR3 protein: CASSQDHFGAYEQYF. For the CDR3, the DNA is TGCGCCAGCAGCCAGGACCACTTTGGGGCCTACGAGCAGTACTTC.

This clonotype has a handful of counts. The CDR3 DNA is TGTGCCAGCAAAGACAGGGGGGACAATGAGCAGTTCTTC. It encodes CASKDRGDNEQFF. The chain combines TRBV28 with TRBJ2-1; 9 nucleotides agree with TRBD1. The trim removed 7 bases at V and 5 bases at J, leaving 3 bases unmatched. Germline CDR1 is MDHEN and CDR2 is SYDVKM. This CDR3 is built from 13 residues.

This clonotype has just a few counts. This chain connects TRBV7-2 to TRBJ2-1; TRBD2 aligns across 10 bases. With 3 bases clipped from V and 7 bases from J, the junction kept 6 bases outside the gene matches. Germline CDR1 reads SGHTA; CDR2 reads FQGNSA. This CDR3 has 15 amino acids. CDR3 coding DNA: TGTGCCAGCAGCTTTGTAGCGGGAGGAGAGAATGAGCAGTTCTTC. Protein: CASSFVAGGENEQFF. The full variable domain, in which reference TRBV7-2 and TRBJ2-1 provide the parts outside the CDR3, is GAGVSQSPSNKVTEKGKDVELRCDPISGHTALYWYRQSLGQGLEFLIYFQGNSAPDKSGLPSDRFSAERTGGSVSTLTIQRTQQEDSAVYLCASSFVAGGENEQFFGPGTRLTVL.

This clonotype was seen a few times. The DNA for the CDR3 is TGTGCCACCAGCAGAGACTTTAAGCAAAGTCCTGGTGAGCAGTTCTTC. This sequence encodes CATSRDFKQSPGEQFF. The V call is TRBV15, the J call TRBJ2-1, with D hard to call. Germline V gene sequence: CDR1 LNHNV, CDR2 YYDKDF (reference sequence). The CDR3 covers 16 residues. V gave up 0 bases and J gave up 9 bases, with 18 bases separating them.

This clonotype has just a few counts. The chain has TRBV28 and TRBJ2-7, with unresolved D. Germline CDR1 MDHEN, CDR2 SYDVKM. Trimming pared 8 bases from V and 3 bases from J, leaving 17 bases between. The CDR3 consists of 14 residues. In DNA form, the CDR3 reads TGTGCCAGCTCTTCTCAAGGGATACACTACGAGCAGTACTTC. It codes for CASSSQGIHYEQYF. The full variable domain, rest sourced from reference TRBV28 and TRBJ2-7, is DVKVTQSSRYLVKRTGEKVFLECVQDMDHENMFWYRQDPGLGLRLIYFSYDVKMKEKGDIPEGYSVSREKKERFSLILESASTNQTSMYLCASSSQGIHYEQYFGPGTRLTVT.

This chain connects TRBV7-9 to TRBJ2-3; TRBD1 agrees at 9 bases. Germline CDR1 and CDR2: SEHNR and FQNEAQ (reference sequence). With 5 bases clipped from V and 8 bases from J, the junction kept 8 bases outside the gene matches. CDR3 length: 14 amino acids. CDR3 region: CASSPGTGIGTQYF. DNA of the CDR3: TGTGCCAGCAGCCCCGGGACAGGGATCGGTACGCAGTATTTT.

This clonotype has at least ten counts. The CDR3 DNA sequence: TGCGCCAGCAGCTTGGAAGGGGGAGGAGGGGAGCAGTACTTC. It is translated as CASSLEGGGGEQYF. This rearrangement joins TRBV5-1 to TRBJ2-7; tentatively, D is TRBD1 or TRBD2 (6 bases each). This CDR3 spans 14 amino acids. CDR1 and CDR2 from the germline V gene are SGHRS and YFSETQ. The ends were cut back, 0 bases at V and 7 bases at J, with 14 bases in the middle.

This clonotype was seen repeatedly, ten times or more. This sequence joins TRBV20-1 and TRBJ1-5, with D possibly matching TRBD1 (6 bases). There are 13 residues in the CDR3. Germline V gene data show CDR1 as DFQATT and CDR2 as SNEGSKA (reference sequence). The V end was cut by 7 bases, the J end by 6 bases, with 16 bases between. The CDR3 nucleotides read TGCAGTGGTAGCGGGGGGGCTGCTCAGCCCCAGCATTTT. It yields the protein CSGSGGAAQPQHF.

This clonotype was recorded many times. V and J are TRBV7-9 and TRBJ2-5, with D perhaps matching TRBD1 (6 bases). Germline V CDR1 and CDR2: SEHNR, FQNEAQ (reference sequence). This CDR3 has 13 residues. V gave up 5 bases and J gave up 3 bases, with 10 bases separating them. The CDR3 is CASSPRTEETQYF. The CDR3 DNA reads TGTGCCAGCAGCCCCCGGACAGAAGAGACCCAGTACTTC.

V usage is TRBV11-3 and J usage is TRBJ2-1; D gene ambiguous. The CDR3 totals 13 residues. CDR1 and CDR2 (germline): SGHNT, YENEEA. Trimming cost V 5 bases and J 6 bases, with 11 bases left between them. The CDR3 sequence is CASSPTRLNEQFF. The CDR3 DNA reads as TGTGCCAGCAGCCCCACTCGCCTCAATGAGCAGTTCTTC.

Only a few counts were recorded for this clonotype. The chain links TRBV2 to TRBJ2-2, with 8 nucleotides matching TRBD2. This CDR3 has 16 residues. The trim removed 3 bases at V and 5 bases at J, leaving 8 bases unmatched. From germline, CDR1 is SNHLY and CDR2 FYNNEI. The CDR3 DNA is TGTGCCAGCAGTGATGTTTGGGCTAGCGGGACCGGGGAGCTGTTTTTT. It translates to CASSDVWASGTGELFF.

V is TRBV27 and J is TRBJ2-7; 10 bases line up with TRBD2. V lost 7 bases and J lost 2; bases outside the gene matches: 11. The CDR3 runs 16 residues. Germline V lookup: CDR1 MNHEY, CDR2 SMNVEV (reference sequence). The CDR3 here is CASTAMGLAGAYEQYF. CDR3 DNA: TGTGCCAGCACCGCCATGGGTCTAGCGGGGGCCTACGAGCAGTACTTC.

Many counts were recorded for this clonotype. The chain has TRBV12-3 or TRBV12-4 and TRBJ2-2, with 14 bases lining up with TRBD2. The length of the CDR3 is 15 residues. The J segment lost 5 bases and the V segment lost 8 bases, leaving 4 bases of the junction unmatched. The CDR3 nucleotides read TGTGCCAGCGGGACTAGCGGGAGTAGGACCGGGGAGCTGTTTTTT. Its protein product is CASGTSGSRTGELFF.

This clonotype has at least ten counts. The J gene is TRBJ2-7, the V gene TRBV6-1, with no clear D. Trimming removed 9 bases from V and 1 base from J, with 16 bases in between. The CDR3 sequence is 14 residues long. The germline gives CDR1 MNHNS, CDR2 SASEGT. The CDR3: CASLADLYSYEQYF. The DNA of the CDR3 is TGTGCCAGTCTGGCGGACCTATATTCCTACGAGCAGTACTTC.

This clonotype was counted ten times or more. This chain links TRBV6-1 with TRBJ2-1; 10 positions match TRBD2. The length of the CDR3 is 15 residues. The germline gives CDR1 MNHNS, CDR2 SASEGT. Trimming at V came to 6 bases and at J to 3 bases, leaving 5 bases not matched to a gene. The chain's CDR3 is CASSPTSGDYNEQFF. The CDR3 region has the DNA TGTGCCAGCAGCCCAACTAGCGGGGACTACAATGAGCAGTTCTTC.

The chain uses TRBV3-1 and TRBJ2-1; TRBD2 matches 14 bases. The CDR3 totals 14 residues. V gave up 4 bases and J gave up 13 bases; unmatched junction bases: 6. Germline-derived CDR1 and CDR2 are LGHDT and YNNKEL (reference sequence). CDR3 nucleotide sequence: TGTGCCAGCAGCCTAGGGACTAGCGGGGGAGGTCAGTTCTTC. It is translated as CASSLGTSGGGQFF.

This clonotype occurred many times. The chain recombines TRBV12-3 or TRBV12-4 with TRBJ2-2; 9 nucleotides line up with TRBD2. The CDR3 covers 16 residues. V dropped 4 bases and J dropped 5; count of bases not matched to a gene: 8. In nucleotides, the CDR3 is TGTGCCAGCAGTTCCCGGCTAGCGGGAACTACCGGGGAGCTGTTTTTT. This codes for CASSSRLAGTTGELFF.

This clonotype was seen more than once but under ten times. V is TRBV15 and J is TRBJ1-1; possibly TRBD1 for D (5 bases). The CDR3 is made up of 16 amino acids. CDR1 LNHNV and CDR2 YYDKDF come from the germline V gene (reference sequence). V gave up 3 bases and J gave up 3 bases, with 17 bases separating them. Here the CDR3 reads CATSSDLLRGDTEAFF. As DNA, the CDR3 is TGTGCCACCAGCAGTGACCTTCTGAGGGGAGACACTGAAGCTTTCTTT.

V usage is TRBV2 and J usage is TRBJ1-1; D is possibly TRBD1 (6 bases). The CDR3 is 15 residues long. V shed 6 bases and J shed 11 bases, with 25 bases lying between them. The V gene's germline CDR1 is SNHLY and CDR2 FYNNEI. CDR3 sequence: CASRANRGWGRDAFF. The CDR3 DNA reads as TGTGCCAGCAGGGCAAATAGAGGGTGGGGGCGCGATGCTTTCTTT. Based on the CDR3 plus reference TRBV2 and TRBJ1-1, the full variable domain is EPEVTQTPSHQVTQMGQEVILRCVPISNHLYFYWYRQILGQKVEFLVSFYNNEISEKSEIFDDQFSVERPDGSNFTLKIRSTKLEDSAMYFCASRANRGWGRDAFFGQGTRLTVV.

This clonotype showed up just a few times. The rearrangement joins TRBV5-1 to TRBJ1-1; maybe TRBD1 (5 bases). With 4 bases removed from V and 3 bases from J, the gap between germline ends came to 19 bases. The CDR3 runs to 16 residues. Per germline, CDR1 SGHRS and CDR2 YFSETQ. CDR3: CASSPGLTLRHTEAFF. The DNA of the CDR3 is TGCGCCAGCAGCCCGGGGCTCACCCTAAGACACACTGAAGCTTTCTTT.

This clonotype was counted at least ten times. The chain couples TRBV7-2 to TRBJ2-1, with 9 bases matching TRBD2. CDR3 length: 16 residues. Per the germline V gene, CDR1 is SGHTA and CDR2 is FQGNSA. J gave up 10 bases and V 1 base, and 11 bases lay outside the gene matches. The CDR3 DNA sequence: TGTGCCAGCAGCTTAGTGACCAGCGGGGGGCGAGTCGAGCAGTTCTTC. This sequence encodes CASSLVTSGGRVEQFF. Full variable domain (remainder filled in from reference TRBV7-2 and TRBJ2-1): GAGVSQSPSNKVTEKGKDVELRCDPISGHTALYWYRQSLGQGLEFLIYFQGNSAPDKSGLPSDRFSAERTGGSVSTLTIQRTQQEDSAVYLCASSLVTSGGRVEQFFGPGTRLTVL.

V is TRBV28 and J is TRBJ2-3; D gene uncertain. From germline, CDR1 is MDHEN and CDR2 SYDVKM. Trimming cost V 2 bases and J 1 base, with 10 bases left between them. This CDR3 region has 15 residues. The CDR3 protein is CASSLERLGTDTQYF. The CDR3 nucleotides are TGTGCCAGCAGTTTAGAACGGTTGGGCACAGATACGCAGTATTTT.

This clonotype was counted a few times. The gene calls are TRBV5-1 and TRBJ1-1, with D maybe TRBD1 (5 bases). Per germline, CDR1 SGHRS and CDR2 YFSETQ. The CDR3 extends over 14 amino acids. V was shortened by 1 base and J by 5 bases, with 12 bases between the two germline ends. CDR3 in amino acids: CASSLIFRGTEAFF. Here the CDR3 DNA reads TGCGCCAGCAGCTTGATCTTTCGGGGGACTGAAGCTTTCTTT.

This clonotype has just a few counts. The genes are TRBV20-1 and TRBJ2-7; TRBD2 matches at 10 bases. J lost 5 bases, V lost 7 bases, and 11 bases had no gene match. This CDR3 spans 14 amino acids. The germline CDR1 and CDR2 sequences are DFQATT and SNEGSKA (reference sequence). The CDR3 here is CSGASGGAFHEQYF. The CDR3, as DNA: TGCAGTGGGGCAAGCGGGGGGGCCTTCCACGAGCAGTACTTC.